A single sample gave rise to the 21 T cell receptor beta chains below, sequenced in a study of sequential checkpoint blockade in melanoma. Assay used: immunoSEQ multiplex PCR; TCRdb lists only in-frame clones, some missing. This sample has 13,000 to 15,000 clones, with under 65% found just once. Treatment: randomized to nivolumab then ipilimumab (arm A) or the reverse (arm B). Sequencing was performed on CD8+ T cells sorted from blood (inferred from file names), taken from a patient given nivolumab and ipilimumab in sequence. Receptor source: a human donor with melanoma.

The chain joins TRBV5-4 to TRBJ1-1; 7 bases align to TRBD1. CDR1 and CDR2 (germline): SGHNT, YYREEE (reference sequence). This CDR3 region has 16 residues. J lost 5 bases, V lost 2 bases, and 12 bases had no gene match. This chain's CDR3 is CASSFTTGTARTEAFF. The CDR3 DNA follows: TGTGCCAGCAGCTTTACCACCGGGACAGCCCGTACTGAAGCTTTCTTT.

The chain carries TRBV5-1 and TRBJ1-2, with 8 bases identical to TRBD1. The CDR3 length is 15 residues. Germline V gene lookup returns CDR1 SGHRS and CDR2 YFSETQ. V lost 4 bases, J lost 8 bases, and 13 bases stayed unmatched. CDR3 residues: CASSTTLTGGQGYTF. The DNA for the CDR3 is TGCGCCAGCAGCACAACCTTAACAGGGGGGCAAGGCTACACCTTC. Variable domain in full (rest from reference TRBV5-1 and TRBJ1-2): KAGVTQTPRYLIKTRGQQVTLSCSPISGHRSVSWYQQTPGQGLQFLFEYFSETQRNKGNFPGRFSGRQFSNSRSEMNVSTLELGDSALYLCASSTTLTGGQGYTFGSGTRLTVV.

This chain connects TRBV6-5 to TRBJ2-1, with 11 bases identical to TRBD1. The CDR3 totals 16 residues. CDR1 and CDR2 from the germline V gene are MNHEY and SVGAGI. J lost 9 bases, V lost 2 bases, and 9 bases had no gene match. The CDR3 sequence is CASSYASGQGVGEQFF. For the CDR3, the DNA is TGTGCCAGCAGTTACGCATCGGGACAGGGGGTGGGTGAGCAGTTCTTC.

This clone was seen only once. The chain joins TRBV2 to TRBJ1-3, with TRBD1 identical over 9 bases. Germline lookup yields CDR1 SNHLY and CDR2 FYNNEI. The CDR3 is 16 amino acids. The ends lost 5 bases at V and 3 bases at J; junction bases unmatched: 8. CDR3 sequence (DNA): TGTGCCAGCAGTAGAACCGGGACAGGGAGTGGAAACACCATATATTTT. Translating it yields CASSRTGTGSGNTIYF. The whole variable domain, filled in from reference TRBV2 and TRBJ1-3, reads EPEVTQTPSHQVTQMGQEVILRCVPISNHLYFYWYRQILGQKVEFLVSFYNNEISEKSEIFDDQFSVERPDGSNFTLKIRSTKLEDSAMYFCASSRTGTGSGNTIYFGEGSWLTVV.

The chain links TRBV7-6 to TRBJ2-3; D remains unclear. CDR3 size: 16 residues. V lost 0 bases and J 1 base, leaving 11 bases between the germline ends. Germline lookup yields CDR1 SGHVS and CDR2 FNYEAQ. The CDR3 loop reads CASSLAPGWGTDTQYF. CDR3 coding DNA: TGTGCCAGCAGCTTAGCCCCCGGGTGGGGCACAGATACGCAGTATTTT.

The rearrangement joins TRBV7-9 to TRBJ2-7; D may be TRBD1 (6 bases). V lost 5 bases and J 0 bases, leaving 20 bases between the germline ends. The CDR3 covers 17 residues. CDR1 and CDR2 from the germline V gene are SEHNR and FQNEAQ (reference sequence). CDR3 nucleotide sequence: TGTGCCAGCAGCACCCCAAAGCAGGGGCTCCTCTCCTACGAGCAGTACTTC. Translation: CASSTPKQGLLSYEQYF.

The rearrangement uses TRBV6-5 and TRBJ1-1; 9 bases fit TRBD1. V shed 6 bases and J 2 bases; nucleotides not matched to a gene: 4. The germline V gene has CDR1 MNHEY and CDR2 SVGAGI. The CDR3 is 14 residues long. DNA for the CDR3: TGTGCCAGCAGCTGGGGACAGGGAAACACTGAAGCTTTCTTT. Translating it yields CASSWGQGNTEAFF.

This clone was seen just once. The chain carries TRBV9 and TRBJ1-1, with TRBD1 matching over 10 bases. V shed 1 base and J 7 bases; nucleotides not matched to a gene: 7. CDR3 length equals 15 residues. Per the germline V gene, CDR1 is SGDLS and CDR2 is YYNGEE. The CDR3 reads CASSVSGTGAHEAFF. The CDR3 DNA sequence: TGTGCCAGCAGCGTAAGCGGGACAGGGGCCCATGAAGCTTTCTTT.

This clone occurred a few times. The chain uses TRBV29-1 and TRBJ1-3; no definite D call. V shed 7 bases and J shed 0 bases, with 13 bases lying between them. Germline V gives CDR1 SQVTM, CDR2 ANQGSEA. This CDR3 contains 14 residues. The chain's CDR3 is CSAIDLNSGNTIYF. CDR3 coding DNA: TGCAGCGCCATCGATCTAAACTCTGGAAACACCATATATTTT.

The genes are TRBV27 and TRBJ2-2, with a weak D call TRBD1 (8 bases). V dropped 5 bases and J dropped 1 base, with 17 bases sitting between them. This CDR3 spans 17 amino acids. Germline CDR1 MNHEY, CDR2 SMNVEV (reference sequence). The CDR3 DNA sequence: TGTGCCAGCAGTCCCCTCGGGGGGACAGGGAACACCGGGGAGCTGTTTTTT. Translated, it gives CASSPLGGTGNTGELFF.

The gene calls are TRBV6-5 and TRBJ1-1, with 9 bases fitting TRBD1. The CDR3 is 14 residues long. The V gene's germline CDR1 is MNHEY and CDR2 SVGAGI. After removal of 6 bases from V and 5 bases from J, the junction contained 7 bases not matched to a gene. CDR3 region: CASSRDRGITEAFF. The DNA of the CDR3 is TGTGCCAGCAGCCGAGACAGGGGGATTACTGAAGCTTTCTTT.

The V call is TRBV19, the J call TRBJ1-2; TRBD1 aligns across 8 bases. Germline CDR1 LNHDA, CDR2 SQIVND (reference sequence). The CDR3 is made up of 15 amino acids. The junction had 9 bases not matched to a gene; V was cut back by 5 bases and J by 4 bases. CDR3 sequence reads: CASSAWTGLGYGYTF. As DNA, the CDR3 is TGTGCCAGTAGTGCCTGGACAGGGCTGGGCTATGGCTACACCTTC.

The chain uses TRBV14 and TRBJ2-7, with TRBD1 identical over 8 bases. This CDR3 contains 14 residues. Trimming took 4 bases from V and 2 from J; bases not matched to a gene: 4. In germline, CDR1 is SGHDN, CDR2 FVKESK. CDR3 sequence (DNA): TGTGCCAGCAGCCCCGGGACAGGCCCCTACGAGCAGTACTTC. Translating it yields CASSPGTGPYEQYF.

The chain carries TRBV2 and TRBJ2-2; 9 bases agree with TRBD2. Germline loops: CDR1 SNHLY, CDR2 FYNNEI. This CDR3 is 17 amino acids long. V lost 3 bases and J lost 2; bases outside the gene matches: 7. CDR3 in amino acids: CASSDGGGRVNTGELFF. In DNA form, the CDR3 reads TGTGCCAGCAGTGACGGAGGCGGGAGGGTTAACACCGGGGAGCTGTTTTTT.

The V call is TRBV29-1, the J call TRBJ1-2, with TRBD1 as a possible D gene (5 bases). Per germline, CDR1 SQVTM and CDR2 ANQGSEA. CDR3 length equals 9 residues. V shed 4 bases and J shed 11 bases, with 8 bases lying between them. The CDR3 nucleotides are TGCAGCGTTGGGGGGGAGTACACCTTC. Its translation: CSVGGEYTF.

This clone is termed medium-sized. This sequence joins TRBV7-6 and TRBJ2-7; TRBD1 matches at 8 bases. Looked up from germline, CDR1 is SGHVS and CDR2 is FNYEAQ. The CDR3 totals 14 residues. V lost 4 bases to trimming and J lost 4 bases; unmatched junction nucleotides: 6. CDR3: CASSSQGARYEQYF. In nucleotides, the CDR3 is TGTGCCAGCAGCTCCCAGGGGGCGAGGTACGAGCAGTACTTC.

CDR3 sequence: CASSYLGTGGDETQYF. The CDR3 DNA is TGTGCCAGCAGTTACTTGGGGACAGGGGGAGACGAGACCCAGTACTTC. The chain joins TRBV6-5 to TRBJ2-5, with 11 bases matching TRBD1. V was pared by 1 base and J by 5 bases, with 6 bases of the junction left unmatched. The germline gives CDR1 MNHEY, CDR2 SVGAGI. The CDR3 length is 16 residues.

The rearrangement uses TRBV27 and TRBJ2-7, with D maybe TRBD2 (5 bases). Germline V gene sequence: CDR1 MNHEY, CDR2 SMNVEV (reference sequence). V lost 2 bases and J 2 bases, leaving 7 bases between the germline ends. The CDR3 runs 13 residues. The CDR3 nucleotides read TGTGCCAGCAGTTTAACGGGAACCTACGAGCAGTACTTC. Its protein product is CASSLTGTYEQYF.

The chain couples TRBV19 to TRBJ2-1, with 10 bases that match TRBD2. The CDR3 consists of 16 residues. CDR1 and CDR2 (germline): LNHDA, SQIVND (reference sequence). V shed 9 bases and J 4 bases; nucleotides not matched to a gene: 12. The CDR3 nucleotides are TGTGCCAGCCAGAGCGTTACTAGCGGGATTTACAATGAGCAGTTCTTC. Its translation: CASQSVTSGIYNEQFF.

On this clone itself: The junction and the germline gene differ at one end; a read error may be behind it. This chain connects TRBV5-3 to TRBJ2-3; D is unresolved. TRBV5-3 is flagged as an ORF with uncertain function. This CDR3 comprises 15 residues. CDR3 nucleotides: TGTGCCAGCAGCTCGCTACCCCTTGAGGCAGATACGCAGTATTTT. As protein: CASSSLPLEADTQYF.

The CDR3 region is CATNREGVNQPQHF. DNA for the CDR3: TGTGCCACCAATAGGGAAGGGGTCAATCAGCCCCAGCATTTT. This rearrangement joins TRBV15 to TRBJ1-5, with D possibly TRBD1 on 5 matching bases. The CDR3 runs to 14 residues. Germline CDR1 LNHNV, CDR2 YYDKDF (reference sequence). V lost 7 bases, J lost 3 bases, and 13 bases lay in between.